This T cell receptor (beta chain) appears in the sequencing data of a study of blood T cell repertoires in COVID-19. Overall study: Samples taken during acute and convalescent COVID-19 were collected in the United States, Italy and Spain. T cells, B-cell-depleted T cells, or PBMCs supplied cDNA or gDNA.

Sequencing was performed with immunoSEQ multiplex PCR; in TCRdb, only in-frame clones are kept and a portion is missing. There are 310,000 or so clones in the sample; around 86% occur only once, and about 1.9% lies in the top ten. V dropped 1 base and J dropped 6; count of bases not matched to a gene: 9. The CDR3 is made up of 15 amino acids. This rearrangement joins TRBV23-1 to TRBJ2-7, with TRBD1 identical over 7 bases. TRBV23-1 carries the ORF label, with uncertain function. Material for sequencing was peripheral blood. The clonotype was recovered from a woman aged 25 to 39 who had recovered from COVID-19. The CDR3 nucleotides read TGCGCCAGCAGTCAATGGGGACAGCAATTCTGCGAGCAGTACTTC. Encoded protein: CASSQWGQQFCEQYF.